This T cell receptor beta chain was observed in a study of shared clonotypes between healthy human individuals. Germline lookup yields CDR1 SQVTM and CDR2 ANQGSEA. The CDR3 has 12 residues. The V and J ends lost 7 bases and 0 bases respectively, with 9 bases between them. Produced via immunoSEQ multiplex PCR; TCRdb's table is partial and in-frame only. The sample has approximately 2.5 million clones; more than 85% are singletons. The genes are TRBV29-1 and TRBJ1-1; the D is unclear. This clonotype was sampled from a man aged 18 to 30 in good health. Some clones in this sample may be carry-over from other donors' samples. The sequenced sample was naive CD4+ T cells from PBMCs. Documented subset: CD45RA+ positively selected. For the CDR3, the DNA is TGCAGCGGGCGAGGGCTGAACACTGAAGCTTTCTTT. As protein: CSGRGLNTEAFF.